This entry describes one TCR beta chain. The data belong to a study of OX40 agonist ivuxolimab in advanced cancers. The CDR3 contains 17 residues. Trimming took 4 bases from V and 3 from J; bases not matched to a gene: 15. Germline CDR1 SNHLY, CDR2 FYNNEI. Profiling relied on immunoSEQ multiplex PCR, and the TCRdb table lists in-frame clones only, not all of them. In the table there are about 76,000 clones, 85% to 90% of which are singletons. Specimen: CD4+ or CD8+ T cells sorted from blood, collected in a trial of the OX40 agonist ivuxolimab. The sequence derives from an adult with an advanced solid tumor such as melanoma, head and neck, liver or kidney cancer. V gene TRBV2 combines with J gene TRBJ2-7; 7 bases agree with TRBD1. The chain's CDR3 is CASSVAPPGGFGYEQYF. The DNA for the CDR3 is TGTGCCAGCAGTGTGGCCCCCCCAGGGGGATTTGGCTACGAGCAGTACTTC.